The 5 T cell receptor beta chains given below trace back to one sample, sequenced in a study of T cell repertoires in cytomegalovirus infection. TCRdb ran MiXCR on the reads and lists one entry per CDR3 protein. The sample lists under 350,000 distinct CDR3 sequences, approximately 9.5% seen once, with 3.5% to 4.5% in the top ten. The sample comprised PBMCs. The receptors stem from a human donor in good health (CMV status not recorded). Some clones in this sample may be carry-over from other donors' samples.

This chain links TRBV4-2 with TRBJ2-2; 9 bases align to TRBD2. Germline assignment: CDR1 LGHNA and CDR2 YNFKEQ. This CDR3 region has 17 residues. V was clipped by 4 bases and J by 3 bases; unmatched bases: 9. The CDR3 spells CASSPSAGGTYTGELFF. The CDR3 region has the DNA TGTGCCAGCAGCCCGTCAGCGGGGGGTACTTACACCGGGGAGCTGTTTTTT.

In its sample, this clonotype was seen many times. This chain's CDR3 is CASSYATGENSPLHF. The DNA for the CDR3 is TGTGCCAGCAGTTACGCGACAGGGGAAAATTCACCCCTCCACTTT. The chain has TRBV12-3 or TRBV12-4 and TRBJ1-6; TRBD1 agrees at 8 bases. This CDR3 region has 15 residues. The J segment lost 7 bases and the V segment lost 4 bases, leaving 6 bases of the junction unmatched.

This clonotype was found many times. CDR3 loop: CAIDPYHGQPQHF. The CDR3 DNA reads TGTGCCATAGACCCATACCACGGTCAGCCCCAGCATTTT. The chain employs TRBV6-1 and TRBJ1-5; no clear D gene. V was pared by 10 bases and J by 6 bases, with 16 bases between. CDR1 is MNHNS, CDR2 SASEGT, per germline. This CDR3 has 13 residues.

This clonotype was picked up many times. This chain joins TRBV7-2 and TRBJ2-7; D is perhaps TRBD1 (7 bases). Trimming left V 1 base short and J 2 bases short, with 12 bases between. CDR1 SGHTA and CDR2 FQGNSA come from the germline V gene. The CDR3 length is 15 residues. The CDR3 DNA sequence: TGTGCCAGCAGCTTAGACTTCAGGGGGGCCTACGAGCAGTACTTC. Amino acid sequence: CASSLDFRGAYEQYF.

This clonotype came up many times. V usage is TRBV7-8 and J usage is TRBJ2-3; TRBD1 matches 7 bases. V shed 4 bases and J 1 base; nucleotides not matched to a gene: 11. There are 17 residues in the CDR3. CDR1 is SGHVS and CDR2 is FQNEAQ in the germline V gene. CDR3 in amino acids: CASSSAQGKFGTDTQYF. The DNA of the CDR3 is TGTGCCAGCAGCTCCGCACAGGGGAAATTTGGCACAGATACGCAGTATTTT.